Listed below are T cell receptor beta chains from one sample, sequenced in a study of PD-1 blockade in classical Hodgkin lymphoma. Here immunoSEQ multiplex PCR was the method, and the copy in TCRdb shows in-frame clones only, minus some. Counted here are approximately 20,000 clones, around 80% occurring once; the ten biggest clones make up roughly 22%. Sequenced here: peripheral blood mononuclear cells (PBMCs), sampled before the fourth cycle of nivolumab. The receptor source for this set is a human donor with classical Hodgkin lymphoma. The CDR3 runs from the conserved cysteine through the conserved F or W. Fields, in order: J gene, clone size, D gene, V gene, CDR3 DNA, CDR3 protein. A D gene is named only where the DNA matches it firmly. Not every row has a clone size; where given, it reads once, few, many or a size class.

>TRBJ1-1|-|-|TRBV19
TGTGCCAGTGGCTGGACAGCGAACACTGAAGCTTTCTTT
CASGWTANTEAFF
>TRBJ2-5|few|-|TRBV11-2
TGTGCCAGCAGCCCCCCTCCCCCGGGCATGGAGACCCAGTACTTC
CASSPPPPGMETQYF
>TRBJ2-2|-|TRBD2|TRBV4-2
TGTGCCAGCAGCCAAGTGAGTCGGGGACTAGCGGCCGGGGAGCTGTTTTTT
CASSQVSRGLAAGELFF
>TRBJ1-4|-|-|TRBV12-5
TGTGCTAGTGGTTTGGTACGGAATCACTCCTGGGAAAAACTGTTTTTT
CASGLVRNHSWEKLFF
>TRBJ2-1|few|-|TRBV6-5
TGTGCCAGCAGTTACACAACTTGGCATGAGCAGTTCTTC
CASSYTTWHEQFF
>TRBJ1-6|-|-|TRBV19
TGTGCCAGCAGGGGAGGCCCGGAAAATTCACCCCTCCACTTT
CASRGGPENSPLHF
>TRBJ1-5|-|TRBD1|TRBV19
TGTGCCAGTAGTTTGGGGACAGCCCTATCTGGTGAGCAGCCCCAGCATTTT
CASSLGTALSGEQPQHF
>TRBJ1-2|-|TRBD1|TRBV19
TGTGCCAGTAGCACTAACGGGGCAGGGGGAGGCTACACCTTC
CASSTNGAGGGYTF
>TRBJ1-2|-|TRBD1|TRBV27
TGTGCCAGCAGTTTAAGGGGACAGGGACGATGGCTGTTAGATGGCTACACCTTC
CASSLRGQGRWLLDGYTF
>TRBJ2-7|-|-|TRBV18
TGTGCCAGCTCGACCGGGCCAACAACCTACGAGCAGTACTTC
CASSTGPTTYEQYF
>TRBJ2-7|-|-|TRBV20-1
TGCAGTGCTAGAGGAGGGAGCGAGCAGTACTTC
CSARGGSEQYF
>TRBJ1-1|few|-|TRBV4-3
TGCGCCAGCAGCCAAGATCTTTGGCGTTTAGGGCCTGACACTGAAGCTTTCTTT
CASSQDLWRLGPDTEAFF
>TRBJ2-3|few|TRBD2|TRBV27
TGTGCCAGCAGCAGCTGGGGGACTAGCGATTATGCAGATACGCAGTATTTT
CASSSWGTSDYADTQYF
>TRBJ2-1|-|-|TRBV5-5
TGTGCCAGCAGCTTGGTGGAGTGGAGCAATGAGCAGTTCTTC
CASSLVEWSNEQFF
>TRBJ2-5|-|-|TRBV5-5
TGTGCCAGCAGCCCCTCGGCAGACCAGGGTCTCCAGTACTTC
CASSPSADQGLQYF
>TRBJ2-5|-|-|TRBV20-1
TGCAGTGCTAGAGATTTAGGTCGCCAGTACTTC
CSARDLGRQYF
>TRBJ2-3|-|-|TRBV19
TGTGCCAGTAGTTTACTGAGTAGCACAGATACGCAGTATTTT
CASSLLSSTDTQYF
>TRBJ2-7|-|-|TRBV7-2
TGTGCCAGCAGCTTAGACTGGATAGCGAAGCAGTACTTC
CASSLDWIAKQYF
>TRBJ1-2|few|-|TRBV6-6
TGTGCCAGCAGTTACTCGACCGCCAGGGCCGAAGGCTACACCTTC
CASSYSTARAEGYTF
>TRBJ1-2|few|-|TRBV6-6
TGTGCCAGCAGTTATGGGCAGGGACGAGACTATGGCTACACCTTC
CASSYGQGRDYGYTF
>TRBJ1-1|-|TRBD1|TRBV6-5
TGTGCCAGCAGTCAGGGGGCACACACTGAAGCTTTCTTT
CASSQGAHTEAFF
>TRBJ2-7|few|-|TRBV9
TGTGCCAGCCGGAAGGCTGGGGAGTACGAGCAGTACTTC
CASRKAGEYEQYF
>TRBJ2-5|-|TRBD1|TRBV30
TGTGCCTGGAGTGTATCGGGACAGCTCCAAAGAAACCAAGAGACCCAGTACTTC
CAWSVSGQLQRNQETQYF
>TRBJ2-7|-|-|TRBV11-2
TGTGCCAGCAGCATAGACCCCGGGAGCTACGAGCAGTACTTC
CASSIDPGSYEQYF
>TRBJ2-3|-|TRBD2|TRBV5-5
TGTGCCAGCACCGTAGCGGGTTATCGGACAGATACGCAGTATTTT
CASTVAGYRTDTQYF
>TRBJ2-5|few|-|TRBV5-1
TGCGCCAGCAGCTTGGCAGGAGTCTTCAAACAAGAGACCCAGTACTTC
CASSLAGVFKQETQYF
>TRBJ2-7|-|-|TRBV11-2
TGTGCCAGCAGCTTAGAGGGGGGACATTTCTACGAGCAGTACTTC
CASSLEGGHFYEQYF
>TRBJ1-6|-|-|TRBV27
TGTGCCAGCAGCCCCGCTCCTCCCTTCTTTGGGAACCCATGGGATTCACCCCTCCACTTT
CASSPAPPFFGNPWDSPLHF
>TRBJ1-1|few|-|TRBV10-3
TGTGCCATCAGTGAGGTATGGGTCAGCCTTATGAACACTGAAGCTTTCTTT
CAISEVWVSLMNTEAFF
>TRBJ1-5|-|-|TRBV5-4
TGTGCCAGCAGCTTGCACGGGGTCAATCAGCCCCAGCATTTT
CASSLHGVNQPQHF
>TRBJ1-4|-|-|TRBV4-3
TGCGCCAGCAGCCAAGAGATGTTTGCAGGGATAGCAACTAATGAAAAACTGTTTTTT
CASSQEMFAGIATNEKLFF
>TRBJ1-6|-|-|TRBV25-1
TGTGCCAGCAGTGAATTCGGGGGGCGCATGGATAATTCACCCCTCCACTTT
CASSEFGGRMDNSPLHF
>TRBJ1-1|-|TRBD1|TRBV28
TGTGCCAGCAGTTTATCGGGACAGGGGAACACTGAAGCTTTCTTT
CASSLSGQGNTEAFF
>TRBJ2-5|few|TRBD2|TRBV9
TGTGCCAGCAGCGTGTTGGCTAGCGGGGGGGAGACCCAGTACTTC
CASSVLASGGETQYF